This entry features one TCR beta chain sequence. The antigen remains unidentified. CDR3 size: 14 residues. Per germline, CDR1 MNHEY and CDR2 SMNVEV (reference sequence). Trimming shortened V by 6 bases and J by 8 bases, and 16 bases separated the two germline ends. Some clones are missing from TCRdb's copy, which holds only in-frame ones; the method was immunoSEQ multiplex PCR. This sample has tens of thousands of clones, with 80% to 90% found just once. The data were taken from a study of CD4 T cells in relation to SARS-CoV-2 and coronaviruses. Whole-study findings and limits: No crossreactivity against non-spike viral proteins was tested here. SARS-CoV-2-driven expansion was significantly weaker in crossreactive than monoreactive clones.

Unexposed donor CD4+ T cells date from about 2011-2018, before the COVID-19 pandemic. This TCR was recovered from a human donor in good health. V gene TRBV27 combines with J gene TRBJ1-4; the D is unclear. The sample was memory CD4+ T cells from PBMCs. CDR3 protein: CASRSPRGHEKLFF. The CDR3 DNA reads TGTGCCAGCAGATCACCCCGAGGTCACGAAAAACTGTTTTTT.